This entry is about one TCR beta chain. What it binds is unknown. PCR was performed using 60 Vbeta and 13 Jbeta primers. Method: immunoSEQ multiplex PCR; TCRdb's copy keeps in-frame clones and lacks some. The data show tens of thousands of clones, with approximately 90% seen just once and approximately 2.3% held by the top ten. This sample was included in a study of cytomegalovirus exposure and HLA in healthy donors. Overall study findings and caveats: In vitro, a few CMV-associated chains proved specific for CMV antigens.

The source is a man between 18 and 29 years old in good health and CMV-seronegative. The sequencing input was PBMCs.

This chain's CDR3 is CASSPPGGTAEAFF. The CDR3 DNA follows: TGTGCCAGCTCACCACCTGGGGGGACGGCTGAAGCTTTCTTT. V is TRBV18 and J is TRBJ1-1, with D perhaps matching TRBD1 (5 bases). Germline V gene lookup returns CDR1 KGHSH and CDR2 LQKENI. Trimming removed 0 bases from V and 6 bases from J, with 11 bases in between. The CDR3 sequence is 14 residues long.